This T cell receptor beta chain was found in a study of shared clonotypes between healthy human individuals. Regarding the study as a whole: It was the non-shared clonotypes that had lower generation probabilities than clonotypes shared by all four donors.

Concerning this clone: Antigen specificity is unknown.

Per the germline V gene, CDR1 is SNHLY and CDR2 is FYNNEI. CDR3 length equals 13 residues. The V end lost 2 bases, the J end lost 1 base, and 5 bases lay between the germline ends. The repertoire was sequenced with immunoSEQ multiplex PCR; TCRdb's copy has only in-frame clones and lacks some. The sample contains about a million clones, around 74% of which appear only once. This receptor was obtained from a man between 18 and 29 years old in good health. Material for sequencing was memory CD4+ T cells sorted from blood. Subset reported: CD45RA-negative fraction. The J gene is TRBJ1-1, the V gene TRBV2; D unclear. The CDR3 bases are TGTGCCAGCAGTGAAAACAGGAACACTGAAGCTTTCTTT. Translated: CASSENRNTEAFF. Together with reference TRBV2 and TRBJ1-1, the CDR3 gives the full variable domain: EPEVTQTPSHQVTQMGQEVILRCVPISNHLYFYWYRQILGQKVEFLVSFYNNEISEKSEIFDDQFSVERPDGSNFTLKIRSTKLEDSAMYFCASSENRNTEAFFGQGTRLTVV.